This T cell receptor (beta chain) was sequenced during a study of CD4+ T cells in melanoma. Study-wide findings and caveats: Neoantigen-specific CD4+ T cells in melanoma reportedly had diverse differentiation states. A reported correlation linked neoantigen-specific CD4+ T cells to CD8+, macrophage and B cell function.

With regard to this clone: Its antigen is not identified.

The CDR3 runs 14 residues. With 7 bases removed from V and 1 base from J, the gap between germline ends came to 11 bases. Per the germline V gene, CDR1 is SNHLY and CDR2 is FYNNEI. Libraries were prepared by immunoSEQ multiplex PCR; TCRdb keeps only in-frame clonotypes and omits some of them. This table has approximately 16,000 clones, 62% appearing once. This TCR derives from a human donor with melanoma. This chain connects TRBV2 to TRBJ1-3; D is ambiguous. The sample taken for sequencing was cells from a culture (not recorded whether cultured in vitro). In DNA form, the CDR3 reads TGTGCCAGCATTCCCGACATATCTGGAAACACCATATATTTT. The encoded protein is CASIPDISGNTIYF.